The 13 T cell receptor beta chains below all came from one sample that was sequenced in a study of T cell repertoires in cytomegalovirus infection. Their antigen targets remain unknown. TCRdb passed the reads through MiXCR, listing each CDR3 protein once. The sample shows approximately 910,000 distinct CDR3 sequences, roughly 30% of them seen only once. Here the sequenced sample was cultured CD8+ T cells from PBMCs, taken from culture after CMV antigen stimulation. All receptors come from a human donor in good health (CMV status not recorded). Some clones in this sample may be carry-over from other donors' samples.

The rearrangement links TRBV7-8 to TRBJ1-1; TRBD1 matches at 7 bases. Germline V gene lookup returns CDR1 SGHVS and CDR2 FQNEAQ. The ends lost 5 bases at V and 11 bases at J; junction bases unmatched: 20. The CDR3 extends over 16 amino acids. The DNA of the CDR3 is TGTGCCAGCAGCCATGACAGGGACCGTGTGTACGCGGACGCTTTCTTT. Residues: CASSHDRDRVYADAFF. Supplemented by reference TRBV7-8 and TRBJ1-1, the full variable domain reads GAGVSQSPRYKVAKRGQDVALRCDPISGHVSLFWYQQALGQGPEFLTYFQNEAQLDKSGLPSDRFFAERPEGSVSTLKIQRTQQEDSAVYLCASSHDRDRVYADAFFGQGTRLTVV.

The chain joins TRBV6-2 or TRBV6-3 to TRBJ2-5, with 10 bases that match TRBD1. Germline lookup yields CDR1 MNHEY and CDR2 SVGEGT. CDR3 length: 13 amino acids. With V trimmed by 7 bases and J by 5 bases, 4 bases remained unmatched. CDR3 sequence (DNA): TGTGCCAGCATCCCGGGACAGGGGGAGACCCAGTACTTC. Translation: CASIPGQGETQYF.

In this sample, this clonotype turned up a few times. CDR3 coding DNA: TGTGCCAGCAGTATATTAGCGGGGGGGCTATACAATGAGCAGTTCTTC. Translation: CASSILAGGLYNEQFF. The chain employs TRBV27 and TRBJ2-1, with TRBD2 identical over 11 bases. Germline V CDR1 and CDR2: MNHEY, SMNVEV (reference sequence). V gave up 5 bases and J gave up 4 bases; unmatched junction bases: 7. The CDR3 sequence is 16 residues long.

With respect to this clonotype: A much larger clone lies a single base off, so this may be a read error. The V and J genes are TRBV7-6 and TRBJ2-2; TRBD1 or TRBD2 may be the D gene (5 bases each). Trimming left V 3 bases short and J 9 bases short, with 8 bases between. Germline V gene data show CDR1 as SGHVS and CDR2 as FNYEAQ. This CDR3 contains 12 residues. Here the CDR3 reads CASSFGDRELFF. In nucleotides, the CDR3 is TGTGCCAGCAGCTTTGGGGACCGGGAGCTGTTTTTT.

The chain employs TRBV27 and TRBJ2-7, with 9 bases fitting TRBD2. The CDR3 extends over 14 amino acids. Per germline, CDR1 MNHEY and CDR2 SMNVEV (reference sequence). V shed 9 bases and J 2 bases; nucleotides not matched to a gene: 8. This CDR3 is CASSLAGWPYEQYF. CDR3 bases: TGTGCCAGTTCCCTAGCGGGGTGGCCCTACGAGCAGTACTTC.

The chain uses TRBV14 and TRBJ2-3; maybe TRBD2 (7 bases). Germline loops: CDR1 SGHDN, CDR2 FVKESK. V was shortened by 4 bases and J by 3 bases, with 17 bases between the two germline ends. This CDR3 has 16 residues. The CDR3 protein is CASSPGGGGGTDTQYF. The DNA of the CDR3 is TGTGCCAGCAGCCCCGGGGGCGGGGGAGGAACAGATACGCAGTATTTT.

The chain carries TRBV20-1 and TRBJ1-1; D uncertain. CDR1 is DFQATT and CDR2 is SNEGSKA in the germline V gene (reference sequence). Trimming shortened V by 5 bases and J by 4 bases, and 17 bases separated the two germline ends. The CDR3 consists of 14 residues. This CDR3 reads CSAPWRLGSTEAFF. The CDR3, as DNA: TGCAGTGCTCCTTGGAGGTTGGGGAGCACTGAAGCTTTCTTT.

J is TRBJ2-7 and V is TRBV20-1, with 8 nucleotides matching TRBD1. V gave up 3 bases and J gave up 2 bases; unmatched junction bases: 3. Germline V gene sequence: CDR1 DFQATT, CDR2 SNEGSKA (reference sequence). This CDR3 comprises 13 residues. The CDR3 sequence: CSARTGAAYEQYF. Written as DNA, the CDR3 is TGCAGTGCTAGGACAGGGGCGGCCTACGAGCAGTACTTC.

V gene TRBV6-1 combines with J gene TRBJ1-6; unclear D gene. The ends were cut back, 4 bases at V and 7 bases at J, with 17 bases in the middle. This CDR3 has 16 residues. Germline-derived CDR1 and CDR2 are MNHNS and SASEGT. The CDR3 coding sequence is TGTGCCAGCAGTGTCACGGTGAGCAGGACGAATTCACCCCTCCACTTT. This translates into CASSVTVSRTNSPLHF.

About this clonotype: This may be a read error, as it is one base from a much larger clone. V usage is TRBV7-2 and J usage is TRBJ2-1, with TRBD2 identical over 8 bases. The CDR3 is 15 amino acids. The germline gives CDR1 SGHTA, CDR2 FQGNSA. CDR3 amino acids: CGSSSPTGGEIEQFF. DNA for the CDR3: TGTGGCAGCAGCTCACCGACCGGGGGGGAGATTGAGCAGTTCTTC.

This clonotype was seen a few times. The genes are TRBV7-6 and TRBJ1-2; no definite D call. The CDR3 sequence is 12 residues long. Trimming cost V 3 bases and J 7 bases, with 9 bases left between them. Germline assignment: CDR1 SGHVS and CDR2 FNYEAQ. The CDR3 is CASSLGFAGYTF. CDR3 sequence (DNA): TGTGCCAGCAGCTTGGGGTTCGCTGGCTACACCTTC.

The chain is built from TRBV7-6 and TRBJ2-5, with D uncertain. CDR1 is SGHVS and CDR2 is FNYEAQ in the germline V gene. V was trimmed by 0 bases and J by 2 bases, leaving 13 bases between them. CDR3 length: 16 amino acids. The CDR3 reads CASSLASGVRQETQYF. As DNA, the CDR3 is TGTGCCAGCAGCTTAGCGTCTGGGGTCAGGCAAGAGACCCAGTACTTC.

The chain combines TRBV4-1 with TRBJ1-2, with a possible D match to TRBD1 (5 bases). The V end lost 6 bases, the J end lost 3 bases, and 14 bases lay between the germline ends. This CDR3 is built from 14 residues. CDR1 and CDR2 (germline): MGHRA, YSYEKL. The CDR3 region has the DNA TGCGCCAGCAGACACTCCAGGGTCGACTATGGCTACACCTTC. Amino acid sequence: CASRHSRVDYGYTF.